This T cell receptor beta chain was identified in a study of T cell responses to AZD1222 COVID-19 vaccine. Study-wide points: Along spike, vaccine-associated CD4 TCRs were found throughout, with dominance at 160-218 and 743-854. After two AZD1222 doses, spike-specific TCR breadth and depth rose versus day 0.

Clones were sequenced by immunoSEQ multiplex PCR, and TCRdb holds only the in-frame ones, with some missing. The repertoire has some 140,000 clones, about 87% of them found once; the top ten carry just over 5.5%. As to this clone: Its antigen is as yet unknown.

The CDR3 runs 17 residues. V shed 6 bases, J shed 4 bases, and the junction held 12 bases outside the gene matches. Germline CDR1 reads SEHNR; CDR2 reads FQNEAQ (reference sequence). This chain uses TRBV7-9 with TRBJ2-1, with 10 bases fitting TRBD2. Material: peripheral blood, obtained on day 0 of AZD1222 vaccination. The sequence came from an adult in good health. CDR3 protein: CASRDPLAGEGYNEQFF. CDR3 coding DNA: TGTGCCAGCAGGGATCCTCTAGCGGGAGAGGGGTACAATGAGCAGTTCTTC.